This paragraph reports one TCR beta chain. Its antigen is undetermined. The data were obtained in a study of T cells in tuberculosis. Study background: In South Africa, adults with active tuberculosis were compared with IGRA-negative and latently infected IGRA-positive adolescents. Overall study results and limits: Using the GMM-specific repertoire gave 87% accuracy versus around 70% with motifs. Active tuberculosis TCR-alpha repertoires lay closer to GMM-specific TCRs than IGRA-negative controls, suggesting clonal expansion.

The V and J ends lost 7 bases and 1 base respectively, with 10 bases between them. The CDR3 loop spans 12 amino acids. The germline V gene has CDR1 SQVTM and CDR2 ANQGSEA. This table comes from immunoSEQ multiplex PCR, and its TCRdb copy is limited to in-frame clones, with some not included. The sample carries tens of thousands of clones, around nine tenths recorded once. V is TRBV29-1 and J is TRBJ1-1; possibly TRBD1 for D (6 bases). The sample consisted of PBMCs. This receptor was identified in a donor aged 10-35 years with latent tuberculosis or without tuberculosis infection. Some clones in this sample may be carry-over from other donors' samples. The CDR3 DNA sequence: TGCAGCGGCTTGACAGGGAACACTGAAGCTTTCTTT. Its protein is CSGLTGNTEAFF.